The 5 T cell receptor beta chains in this list originate from one sample, sequenced in a study of a mutant IDH1 vaccine in newly diagnosed glioma. As to time point: baseline, week 1 (first vaccination visit). As for treatment: pre-vaccination baseline after standard-of-care therapy. Sequenced by immunoSEQ multiplex PCR; TCRdb stores in-frame clones only, minus some. Found here are around 92,000 clones, under 90% of them singletons; the top ten hold approximately 8%. This specimen was PBMCs, taken from a glioma patient treated with radiotherapy, temozolomide or both. These receptors came from a woman in her forties or fifties with glioma.

The chain has TRBV7-9 and TRBJ2-7, with 11 bases identical to TRBD2. The V gene's germline CDR1 is SEHNR and CDR2 FQNEAQ (reference sequence). The V segment lost 2 bases and the J segment 2 bases; nucleotides outside the gene matches: 2. This CDR3 has 15 residues. CDR3 in amino acids: CASSLNSGGAYEQYF. The CDR3 DNA reads as TGTGCCAGCAGCTTAAATAGCGGGGGGGCCTACGAGCAGTACTTC.

The rearrangement joins TRBV9 to TRBJ1-1; D gene unclear. V was shortened by 2 bases and J by 3 bases, with 8 bases between the two germline ends. CDR3 length equals 13 residues. Germline V gene lookup returns CDR1 SGDLS and CDR2 YYNGEE. CDR3 in amino acids: CASSVVSYTEAFF. CDR3 sequence (DNA): TGTGCCAGCAGCGTCGTGTCTTACACTGAAGCTTTCTTT.

The rearrangement joins TRBV6-5 to TRBJ2-1, with 10 positions matching TRBD2. In germline, CDR1 is MNHEY, CDR2 SVGAGI. The CDR3 runs 14 residues. V shed 5 bases and J 12 bases; nucleotides not matched to a gene: 10. CDR3 DNA sequence: TGTGCCAGCAGTCCTGGGACTAGCGAACGGGTGCAGTTCTTC. Protein: CASSPGTSERVQFF.

The chain joins TRBV27 to TRBJ1-3, with D unresolved. Per the germline V gene, CDR1 is MNHEY and CDR2 is SMNVEV (reference sequence). The CDR3 covers 13 residues. Trimming removed 1 base from V and 4 bases from J, with 5 bases in between. The CDR3 spells CASSLYGGNTIYF. The DNA of the CDR3 is TGTGCCAGCAGTTTATATGGAGGAAACACCATATATTTT.

V and J are TRBV27 and TRBJ1-2; TRBD1 aligns across 7 bases. V was clipped by 6 bases and J by 4 bases; unmatched bases: 8. CDR1 is MNHEY and CDR2 is SMNVEV in the germline V gene (reference sequence). The CDR3 contains 14 residues. The CDR3 DNA is TGTGCCAGCAGCTTGACAGGGTATGGCTATGGCTACACCTTC. This encodes CASSLTGYGYGYTF.